This is a list of T cell receptor beta chains from one sample in a study of post-analysis software for immune sequencing data. TCRdb analysed the PCR reads with MiXCR anew, one entry per CDR3 protein. The sample contains hundreds of thousands of distinct CDR3 sequences, roughly 27% of which appear only once. Sample: blood. The receptors derive from a girl under 18 with multiple sclerosis. Both conserved end residues are part of each CDR3.

>TRBV12-3/TRBV12-4|TRBJ1-5
CASSHDGNQPQHF
>TRBV12-3/TRBV12-4|TRBJ2-3
CASSQDRGGADAQYF
>TRBV24-1|TRBJ2-7
CATSDSSLGWSYEQYF
>TRBV20-1|TRBJ2-1
CSADSLEGLAGNNEQFF
>TRBV7-2|TRBJ2-3
CASSPRHTQYF
>TRBV29-1|TRBJ1-2
CSVENAGLRGYTF
>TRBV20-1|TRBJ1-2
CSARGTGLGGYTF
>TRBV7-2|TRBJ1-5
CASSLKGTGNQPQHF
>TRBV14|TRBJ1-2
CASSQVRTGDGYTF
>TRBV9|TRBJ2-5
CASSVRGRETQYF
>TRBV12-3/TRBV12-4|TRBJ2-5
CASSPQGHQETQYF
>TRBV5-1|TRBJ2-1
CASSRTGEAEQFF
>TRBV14|-
CASSQLHRGTIEQYF
>TRBV28|TRBJ2-2
CASSHQPTGELFF
>TRBV28|TRBJ1-5
CASSILESGQPQHF
>TRBV20-1|TRBJ2-3
CSAREFSGRASDTQYF
>TRBV4-1|TRBJ2-7
CASSHYGTGGSYEQYF
>TRBV20-1|TRBJ2-5
CSAPGILAGGLQYF